This entry lists 24 T cell receptor beta chains sequenced from one sample in a study of T-cell memory formation after mild COVID-19. One entry per CDR3 protein results from TCRdb running MiXCR on the 5' RACE reads. The sample carries roughly 200,000 distinct CDR3 sequences, roughly 10% recorded once. The specimen was PBMCs or a T cell subset sorted from them (not recorded which). Receptors were obtained from a man aged 18 to 30 who had mild COVID-19 (a few samples of this study predate the infection). Cell type and time point are not known.

The chain employs TRBV4-2 and TRBJ2-2; D possibly matches TRBD1 or TRBD2 (6 bases each). The CDR3 is 14 amino acids. CDR1 and CDR2 from the germline V gene are LGHNA and YNFKEQ. Trimming left V 7 bases short and J 7 bases short, with 16 bases between. Here the CDR3 DNA reads TGTGCCAGCACCCTAGGGGGGCTCGGCGGGGAGCTGTTTTTT. It specifies CASTLGGLGGELFF.

This clonotype was counted at least ten times. The chain recombines TRBV10-3 with TRBJ2-3, with D possibly matching TRBD1 (7 bases). From germline, CDR1 is ENHRY and CDR2 SYGVKD. The CDR3 sequence is 16 residues long. Trimming took off 0 bases at V and 10 bases at J, with 20 bases between the two ends. The CDR3 is CAISESPGGTPLAQYF. CDR3 sequence (DNA): TGTGCCATCAGTGAGTCTCCAGGGGGGACTCCCCTTGCGCAGTATTTT.

This clonotype was recorded at least ten times. The chain has TRBV5-1 and TRBJ2-1; D unclear. Trimming shortened V by 4 bases and J by 3 bases, and 11 bases separated the two germline ends. Germline V CDR1 and CDR2: SGHRS, YFSETQ. The CDR3 totals 14 residues. The CDR3 loop is CASSPRRLYNEQFF. The CDR3 coding sequence is TGCGCCAGCAGCCCCCGAAGGCTCTACAATGAGCAGTTCTTC.

This clonotype was seen a handful of times. The rearrangement uses TRBV4-1 and TRBJ1-1, with TRBD1 matching over 9 bases. This CDR3 contains 16 residues. Trimming cost V 4 bases and J 1 base; bases outside gene matches: 7. Germline CDR1 MGHRA, CDR2 YSYEKL. CDR3 residues: CASSLTQQGANTEAFF. The DNA of the CDR3 is TGCGCCAGCAGCCTTACCCAACAGGGGGCGAACACTGAAGCTTTCTTT.

In regard to this clonotype: A junction end diverges from the germline sequence, so it may reflect a read error. This chain links TRBV7-2 with TRBJ2-3, with D tentatively TRBD2 (5 bases). Germline V gene sequence: CDR1 SGHTA, CDR2 FQGNSA. The CDR3 is made up of 15 amino acids. CDR3 in amino acids: CASSRTHTLAETQYF. CDR3 coding DNA: TGTGCCAGCAGTCGAACGCACACCCTAGCAGAAACGCAGTATTTT.

This clonotype was seen many times. This CDR3 reads CASSLMGNEQFF. In DNA form, the CDR3 reads TGTGCCAGCAGCCTCATGGGGAATGAGCAGTTCTTC. This rearrangement joins TRBV7-2 to TRBJ2-1; D remains unclear. Between the trimmed V and J ends, which lost 5 bases and 7 bases, there was a span of 9 bases. Germline V gene data show CDR1 as SGHTA and CDR2 as FQGNSA. CDR3 length: 12 amino acids.

Many counts were recorded for this clonotype. V usage is TRBV6-4 and J usage is TRBJ2-1; the match to TRBD2 covers 13 bases. The V and J ends lost 3 bases and 8 bases, in that order; junction bases with no gene match: 1. Germline V CDR1 and CDR2: MRHNA, SNTAGT. The CDR3 loop spans 14 amino acids. CDR3 coding DNA: TGTGCCAGCAGTGAGGGACTAGCGGGGCATGAGCAGTTCTTC. This codes for CASSEGLAGHEQFF.

J is TRBJ2-6 and V is TRBV11-2; either TRBD1 or TRBD2 may supply D (5 bases each). The ends were cut back, 4 bases at V and 5 bases at J, with 15 bases in the middle. The germline V gene encodes CDR1 SGHAT and CDR2 FQNNGV. The CDR3 is made up of 16 amino acids. The CDR3 sequence is CASSYTGQRWANVLTF. The CDR3 bases are TGTGCCAGCAGCTACACGGGGCAGCGGTGGGCCAACGTCCTGACTTTC. The variable domain in full, with the rest retrieved from reference TRBV11-2 and TRBJ2-6, is EAGVAQSPRYKIIEKRQSVAFWCNPISGHATLYWYQQILGQGPKLLIQFQNNGVVDDSQLPKDRFSAERLKGVDSTLKIQPAKLEDSAVYLCASSYTGQRWANVLTFGAGSRLTVL.

This clonotype was seen many times. The chain joins TRBV24-1 to TRBJ1-4; no firm D call. This CDR3 is 15 amino acids long. V was cut by 0 bases and J by 0 bases, with 4 bases left in between. Germline-derived CDR1 and CDR2 are KGHDR and SFDVKD. CDR3 coding DNA: TGTGCCACCAGTGATTTGAAACCAACTAATGAAAAACTGTTTTTT. It translates to CATSDLKPTNEKLFF.

The chain joins TRBV10-3 to TRBJ1-2; D remains ambiguous. Germline V CDR1 and CDR2: ENHRY, SYGVKD. The CDR3 contains 12 residues. V lost 3 bases, J lost 5 bases, and 7 bases lay in between. The CDR3 spells CAISEVEYGYTF. The CDR3 nucleotides read TGTGCCATCAGTGAAGTCGAATATGGCTACACCTTC.

The table lists this clonotype with a few counts. The V gene is TRBV11-3, the J gene TRBJ2-2; D not resolved. This CDR3 spans 14 amino acids. V was pared by 0 bases and J by 4 bases, with 6 bases between. Germline loops: CDR1 SGHNT, CDR2 YENEEA. CDR3 bases: TGTGCCAGCAGCTTAGATGCAGGCACCGGGGAGCTGTTTTTT. Translated: CASSLDAGTGELFF.

The rearrangement uses TRBV7-3 and TRBJ2-5; 13 nucleotides align to TRBD2. J was trimmed by 5 bases and V by 5 bases; bases with no gene match: 5. This CDR3 contains 15 residues. From germline, CDR1 is SGHTA and CDR2 FQGTGA. The CDR3 sequence: CASSPGTSGAETQYF. In DNA, the CDR3 is TGTGCCAGCAGCCCGGGGACTAGCGGGGCCGAGACCCAGTACTTC. Based on the CDR3 plus reference TRBV7-3 and TRBJ2-5, the full variable domain is GAGVSQTPSNKVTEKGKYVELRCDPISGHTALYWYRQSLGQGPEFLIYFQGTGAADDSGLPNDRFFAVRPEGSVSTLKIQRTERGDSAVYLCASSPGTSGAETQYFGPGTRLLVL.

This clonotype was seen repeatedly, ten times or more. The rearrangement links TRBV27 to TRBJ2-7; no clear D gene. CDR1 MNHEY and CDR2 SMNVEV come from the germline V gene (reference sequence). The CDR3 loop spans 13 amino acids. The V and J ends lost 2 bases and 3 bases respectively, with 8 bases between them. CDR3 DNA: TGTGCCAGCAGTTTAGCGACGGGCTACGAGCAGTACTTC. This translates into CASSLATGYEQYF.

There are a few counts of this clonotype. The genes are TRBV20-1 and TRBJ2-7; the D gene is possibly TRBD1 (5 bases). Trimming removed 6 bases from V and 0 bases from J, with 15 bases in between. CDR1 is DFQATT, CDR2 SNEGSKA, per germline (reference sequence). The CDR3 spans 14 residues. The CDR3 DNA sequence: TGCAGTGCGAAGGGGTCCACGGACTCCTACGAGCAGTACGTC. Translated, it gives CSAKGSTDSYEQYV.

This clonotype has more than one count but fewer than ten. The chain employs TRBV2 and TRBJ2-1; perhaps D is TRBD1 or TRBD2 (6 bases each). Germline CDR1 is SNHLY and CDR2 is FYNNEI. Trimming pared 7 bases from V and 8 bases from J, leaving 24 bases between. CDR3 length: 16 residues. DNA of the CDR3: TGTGCCAGCAAGAGGGGGGAGTATATTTGGGCTGATGAGCAGTTCTTC. Protein sequence: CASKRGEYIWADEQFF.

V usage is TRBV5-4 and J usage is TRBJ2-5; 11 nucleotides match TRBD2. Germline V lookup: CDR1 SGHNT, CDR2 YYREEE (reference sequence). V was clipped by 4 bases and J by 8 bases; unmatched bases: 7. CDR3 length: 14 residues. CDR3 bases: TGTGCCAGCAGCCGTAGCGGGGGGGCCCGAACCCAGTACTTC. This translates into CASSRSGGARTQYF.

This clonotype has just a few counts. The chain combines TRBV20-1 with TRBJ2-3; the match to TRBD2 covers 7 bases. With 6 bases clipped from V and 0 bases from J, the junction kept 15 bases outside the gene matches. The CDR3 contains 17 residues. Germline V gene sequence: CDR1 DFQATT, CDR2 SNEGSKA (reference sequence). The CDR3 DNA reads TGCAGTGCAAGGAAGCGGGGTCGAATCCATAGCACAGATACGCAGTATTTT. Protein sequence: CSARKRGRIHSTDTQYF.

This clonotype was recorded many times. J is TRBJ1-5 and V is TRBV5-6; D gene uncertain. The V and J ends lost 4 bases and 7 bases respectively, with 12 bases between them. Germline-derived CDR1 and CDR2 are SGHDT and YYEEEE. This CDR3 has 13 amino acids. The CDR3 here is CASSENLHQPQHF. The CDR3 DNA is TGTGCCAGCAGCGAAAACTTACACCAGCCCCAGCATTTT.

This clonotype was seen a handful of times. CDR3 DNA sequence: TGCGCCAGCAGCCCTGGACACAGCACAGATACGCAGTATTTT. It yields the protein CASSPGHSTDTQYF. The chain combines TRBV5-1 with TRBJ2-3; D perhaps matches TRBD1 (5 bases). Germline loops: CDR1 SGHRS, CDR2 YFSETQ. The CDR3 totals 14 residues. V lost 4 bases, J lost 0 bases, and 9 bases lay in between.

This clonotype was counted at least ten times. J is TRBJ1-1 and V is TRBV5-5, with D possibly matching TRBD1 (5 bases). This CDR3 has 14 amino acids. Germline assignment: CDR1 SGHKS and CDR2 YYEKEE (reference sequence). The ends were cut back, 6 bases at V and 1 base at J, with 13 bases in the middle. The CDR3 DNA reads TGTGCCAGCAATAGGGGCTTGGGGAACACTGAAGCTTTCTTT. Translation gives CASNRGLGNTEAFF.

The rearrangement joins TRBV6-2 or TRBV6-3 to TRBJ2-7; no clear D. Germline lookup yields CDR1 MNHEY and CDR2 SVGEGT. V lost 2 bases, J lost 0 bases, and 8 bases lay in between. The CDR3 extends over 14 amino acids. Here the CDR3 DNA reads TGTGCCAGCAGTTACGGGGTTCCCTCCTACGAGCAGTACTTC. Translation gives CASSYGVPSYEQYF.

This clonotype was recorded many times. The J gene is TRBJ2-3, the V gene TRBV5-1; 9 nucleotides match TRBD2. After removal of 0 bases from V and 2 bases from J, the junction contained 7 bases not matched to a gene. The germline gives CDR1 SGHRS, CDR2 YFSETQ. CDR3 size: 17 residues. CDR3 DNA: TGCGCCAGCAGCTTGGTCCCCAGCGGGGGGCCCACAGATACGCAGTATTTT. Amino acids: CASSLVPSGGPTDTQYF.

The chain links TRBV9 to TRBJ1-3; D uncertain. CDR1 SGDLS and CDR2 YYNGEE come from the germline V gene. Trimming shortened V by 3 bases and J by 2 bases, and 12 bases separated the two germline ends. The CDR3 spans 15 residues. This CDR3 is CASSAFVGAGNTIYF. The CDR3 bases are TGTGCCAGCAGCGCCTTCGTGGGAGCTGGAAACACCATATATTTT.

This chain connects TRBV7-9 to TRBJ1-1; 7 nucleotides align to TRBD1. This CDR3 is built from 16 residues. Losses at the gene ends were 4 bases for V and 3 bases for J; bases not matched to a gene: 11. Germline V gives CDR1 SEHNR, CDR2 FQNEAQ (reference sequence). The DNA of the CDR3 is TGTGCCAGCAGCTACCCACAGGGGATTCCACACACTGAAGCTTTCTTT. It specifies CASSYPQGIPHTEAFF.